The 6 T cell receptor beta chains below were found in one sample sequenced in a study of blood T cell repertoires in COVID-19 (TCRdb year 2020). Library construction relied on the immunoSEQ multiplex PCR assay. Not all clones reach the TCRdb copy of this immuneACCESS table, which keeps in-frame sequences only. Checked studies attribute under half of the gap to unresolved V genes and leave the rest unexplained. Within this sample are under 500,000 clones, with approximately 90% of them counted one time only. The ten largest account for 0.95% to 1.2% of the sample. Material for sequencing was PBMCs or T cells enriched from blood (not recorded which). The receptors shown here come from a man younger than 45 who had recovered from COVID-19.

The CDR3 loop is CASSLVLRNTIYF. For the CDR3, the DNA is TGTGCCAGCAGTCTGGTGCTCCGGAACACCATATATTTT. J is TRBJ1-3 and V is TRBV12-3 or TRBV12-4; D is unclear. CDR3 size: 13 residues. Trimming took 5 bases from V and 7 from J, leaving 12 bases between them.

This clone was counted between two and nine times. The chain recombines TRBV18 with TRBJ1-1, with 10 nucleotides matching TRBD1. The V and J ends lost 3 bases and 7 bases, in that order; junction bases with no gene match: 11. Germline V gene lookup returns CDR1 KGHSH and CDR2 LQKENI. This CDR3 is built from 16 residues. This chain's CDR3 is CASSPWDRGFNVEAFF. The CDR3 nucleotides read TGTGCCAGCTCACCTTGGGACAGGGGTTTCAATGTTGAAGCTTTCTTT.

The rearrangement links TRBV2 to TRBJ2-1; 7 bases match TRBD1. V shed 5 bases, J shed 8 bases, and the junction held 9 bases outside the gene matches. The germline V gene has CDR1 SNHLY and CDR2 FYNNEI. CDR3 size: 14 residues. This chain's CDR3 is CASSRVRGLDEQFF. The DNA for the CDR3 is TGTGCCAGCAGTCGCGTGAGGGGGCTCGATGAGCAGTTCTTC.

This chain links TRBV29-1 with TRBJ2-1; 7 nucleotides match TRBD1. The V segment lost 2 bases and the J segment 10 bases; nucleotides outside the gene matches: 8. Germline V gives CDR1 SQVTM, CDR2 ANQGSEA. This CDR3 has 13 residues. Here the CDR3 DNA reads TGCAGCGTTGAAACAGGACAGGCAAGAGAGCAGTTCTTC. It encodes CSVETGQAREQFF.

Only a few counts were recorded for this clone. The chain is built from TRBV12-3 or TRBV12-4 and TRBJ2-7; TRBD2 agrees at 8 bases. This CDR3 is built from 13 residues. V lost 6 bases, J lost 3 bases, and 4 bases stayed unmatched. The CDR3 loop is CASRVAGNYEQYF. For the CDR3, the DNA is TGTGCCAGCAGGGTAGCGGGAAACTACGAGCAGTACTTC.

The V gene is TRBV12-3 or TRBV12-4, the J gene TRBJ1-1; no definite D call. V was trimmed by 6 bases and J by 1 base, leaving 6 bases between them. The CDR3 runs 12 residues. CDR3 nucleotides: TGTGCCAGCAGCTTCCCGAACACTGAAGCTTTCTTT. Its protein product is CASSFPNTEAFF.